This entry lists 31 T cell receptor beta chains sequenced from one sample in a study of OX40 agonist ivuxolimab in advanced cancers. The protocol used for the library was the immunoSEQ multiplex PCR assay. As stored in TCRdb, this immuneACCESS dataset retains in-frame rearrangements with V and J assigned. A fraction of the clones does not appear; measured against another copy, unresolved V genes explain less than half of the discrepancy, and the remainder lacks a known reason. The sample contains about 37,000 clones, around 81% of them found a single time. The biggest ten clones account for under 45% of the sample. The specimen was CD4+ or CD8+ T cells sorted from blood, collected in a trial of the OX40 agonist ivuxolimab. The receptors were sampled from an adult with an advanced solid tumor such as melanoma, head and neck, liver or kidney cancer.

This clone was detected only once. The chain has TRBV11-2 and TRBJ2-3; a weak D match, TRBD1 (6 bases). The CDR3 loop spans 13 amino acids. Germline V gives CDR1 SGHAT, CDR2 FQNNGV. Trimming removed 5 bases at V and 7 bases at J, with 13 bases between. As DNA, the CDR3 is TGTGCCAGCAGCCCCGACAGGACGAATACGCAGTATTTT. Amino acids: CASSPDRTNTQYF.

Here the CDR3 DNA reads TGTGCCAGTAGGGGACAAGTAAACACCGGGGAGCTGTTTTTT. This codes for CASRGQVNTGELFF. The chain carries TRBV19 and TRBJ2-2, with D possibly matching TRBD1 (6 bases). V lost 6 bases and J 2 bases, leaving 10 bases between the germline ends. The V gene's germline CDR1 is LNHDA and CDR2 SQIVND (reference sequence). The CDR3 spans 14 residues.

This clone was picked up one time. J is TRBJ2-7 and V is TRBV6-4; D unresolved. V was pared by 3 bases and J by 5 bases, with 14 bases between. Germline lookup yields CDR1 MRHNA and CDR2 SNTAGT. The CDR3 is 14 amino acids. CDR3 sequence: CASSEGGVVNEQYF. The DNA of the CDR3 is TGTGCCAGCAGTGAAGGTGGGGTTGTGAACGAGCAGTACTTC.

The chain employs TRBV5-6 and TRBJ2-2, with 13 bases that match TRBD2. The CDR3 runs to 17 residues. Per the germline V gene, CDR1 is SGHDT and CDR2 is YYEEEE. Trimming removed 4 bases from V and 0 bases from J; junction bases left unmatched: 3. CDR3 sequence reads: CASSPGLAGTNTGELFF. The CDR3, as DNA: TGTGCCAGCAGCCCGGGACTAGCGGGGACGAACACCGGGGAGCTGTTTTTT.

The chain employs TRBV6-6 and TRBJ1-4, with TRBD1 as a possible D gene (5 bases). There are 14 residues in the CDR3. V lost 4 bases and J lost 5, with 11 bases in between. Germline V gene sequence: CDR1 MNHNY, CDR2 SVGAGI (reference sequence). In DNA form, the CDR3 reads TGTGCCAGCAGTTCCGGGACGGGGAATGAAAAACTGTTTTTT. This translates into CASSSGTGNEKLFF.

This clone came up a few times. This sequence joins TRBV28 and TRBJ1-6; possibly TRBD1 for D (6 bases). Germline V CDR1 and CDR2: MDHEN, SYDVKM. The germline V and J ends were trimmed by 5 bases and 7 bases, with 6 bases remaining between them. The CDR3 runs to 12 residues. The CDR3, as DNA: TGTGCCAGCAGTACAGGGAATTCACCCCTCCACTTT. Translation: CASSTGNSPLHF.

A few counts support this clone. This chain's CDR3 is CARSDRGLNTEAFF. The CDR3 DNA follows: TGCGCCAGGTCGGACAGGGGATTGAACACTGAAGCTTTCTTT. This chain uses TRBV10-2 with TRBJ1-1; the match to TRBD1 covers 9 bases. This CDR3 is 14 amino acids long. The J segment lost 0 bases and the V segment lost 9 bases, leaving 5 bases of the junction unmatched. Germline V gene lookup returns CDR1 WSHSY and CDR2 SAAADI.

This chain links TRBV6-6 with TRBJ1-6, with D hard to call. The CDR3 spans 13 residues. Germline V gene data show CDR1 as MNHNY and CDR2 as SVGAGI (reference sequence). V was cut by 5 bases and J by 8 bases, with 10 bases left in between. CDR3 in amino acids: CASSLRLDSPLHF. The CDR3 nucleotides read TGTGCCAGCAGTCTTCGCCTCGATTCACCCCTCCACTTT.

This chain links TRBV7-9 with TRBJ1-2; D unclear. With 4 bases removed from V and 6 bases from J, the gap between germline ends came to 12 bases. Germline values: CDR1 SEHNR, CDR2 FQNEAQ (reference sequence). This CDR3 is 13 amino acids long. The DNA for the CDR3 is TGTGCCAGCAGCTACGGGAAAGCGGATGGCTACACCTTC. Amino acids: CASSYGKADGYTF.

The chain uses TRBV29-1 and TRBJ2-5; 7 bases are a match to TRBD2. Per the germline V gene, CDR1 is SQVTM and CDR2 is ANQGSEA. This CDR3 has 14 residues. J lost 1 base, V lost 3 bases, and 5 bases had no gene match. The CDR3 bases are TGCAGCGTTGACAGAAGCGGGATCCAAGAGACCCAGTACTTC. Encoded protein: CSVDRSGIQETQYF.

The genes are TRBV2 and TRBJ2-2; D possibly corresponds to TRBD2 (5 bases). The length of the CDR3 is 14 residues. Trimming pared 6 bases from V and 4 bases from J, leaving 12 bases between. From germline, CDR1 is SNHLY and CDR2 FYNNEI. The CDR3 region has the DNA TGTGCCAGCAGCCGAGGGTGGACCACCGGGGAGCTGTTTTTT. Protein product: CASSRGWTTGELFF. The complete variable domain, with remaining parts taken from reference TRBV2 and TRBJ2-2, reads EPEVTQTPSHQVTQMGQEVILRCVPISNHLYFYWYRQILGQKVEFLVSFYNNEISEKSEIFDDQFSVERPDGSNFTLKIRSTKLEDSAMYFCASSRGWTTGELFFGEGSRLTVL.

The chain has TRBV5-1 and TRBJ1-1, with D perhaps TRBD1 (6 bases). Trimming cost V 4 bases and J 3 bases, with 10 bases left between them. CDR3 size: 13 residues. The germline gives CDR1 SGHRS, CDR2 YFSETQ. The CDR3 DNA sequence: TGCGCCAGCAGCACACAGGGTGACACTGAAGCTTTCTTT. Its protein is CASSTQGDTEAFF.

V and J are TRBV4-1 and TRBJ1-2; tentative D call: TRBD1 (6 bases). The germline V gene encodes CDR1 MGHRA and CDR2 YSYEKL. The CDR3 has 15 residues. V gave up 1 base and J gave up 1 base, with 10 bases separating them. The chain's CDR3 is CASSQGDTLNYGYTF. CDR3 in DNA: TGCGCCAGCAGCCAAGGGGACACACTTAACTATGGCTACACCTTC.

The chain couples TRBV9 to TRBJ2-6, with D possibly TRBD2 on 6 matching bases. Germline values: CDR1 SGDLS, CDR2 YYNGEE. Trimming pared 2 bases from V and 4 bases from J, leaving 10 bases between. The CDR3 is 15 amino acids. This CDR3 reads CASSVGGSGANVLTF. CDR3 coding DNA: TGTGCCAGCAGCGTGGGGGGTTCCGGGGCCAACGTCCTGACTTTC.

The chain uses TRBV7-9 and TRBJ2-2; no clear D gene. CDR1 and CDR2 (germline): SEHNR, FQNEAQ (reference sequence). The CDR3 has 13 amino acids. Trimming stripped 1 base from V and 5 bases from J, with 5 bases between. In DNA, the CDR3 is TGTGCCAGCAGCTTAGAAGGGACCGGGGAGCTGTTTTTT. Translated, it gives CASSLEGTGELFF.

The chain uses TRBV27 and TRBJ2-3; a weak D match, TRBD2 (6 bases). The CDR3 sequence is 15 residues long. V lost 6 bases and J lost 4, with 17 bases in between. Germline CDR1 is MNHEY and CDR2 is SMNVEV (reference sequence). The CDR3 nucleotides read TGTGCCAGCAGCCCGCATCGGGAGTTCGCAGATACGCAGTATTTT. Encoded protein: CASSPHREFADTQYF.

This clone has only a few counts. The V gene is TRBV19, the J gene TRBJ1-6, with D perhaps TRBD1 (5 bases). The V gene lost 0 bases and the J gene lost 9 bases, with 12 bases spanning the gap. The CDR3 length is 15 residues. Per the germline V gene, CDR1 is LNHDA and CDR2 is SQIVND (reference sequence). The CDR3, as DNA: TGTGCCAGTAGTATAGAAGCCAGGGCCGTTTCACCCCTCCACTTT. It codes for CASSIEARAVSPLHF.

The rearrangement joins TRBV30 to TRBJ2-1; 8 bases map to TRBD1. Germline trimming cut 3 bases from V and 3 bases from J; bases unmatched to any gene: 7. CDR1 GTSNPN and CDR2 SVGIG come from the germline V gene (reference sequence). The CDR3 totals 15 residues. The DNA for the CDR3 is TGTGCCTGGAGCCGGGACAGGCGATACTACAATGAGCAGTTCTTC. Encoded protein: CAWSRDRRYYNEQFF.

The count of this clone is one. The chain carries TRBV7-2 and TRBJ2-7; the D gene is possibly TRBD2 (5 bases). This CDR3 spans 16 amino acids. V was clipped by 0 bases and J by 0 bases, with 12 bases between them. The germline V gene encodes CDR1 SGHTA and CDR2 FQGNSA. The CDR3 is CASSLAASYHSYEQYF. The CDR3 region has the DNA TGTGCCAGCAGCTTAGCGGCTAGCTATCACTCCTACGAGCAGTACTTC.

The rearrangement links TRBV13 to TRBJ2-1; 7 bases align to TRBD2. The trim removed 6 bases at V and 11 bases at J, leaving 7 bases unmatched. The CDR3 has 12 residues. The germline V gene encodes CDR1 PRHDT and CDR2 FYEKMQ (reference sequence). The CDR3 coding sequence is TGTGCCAGCAGAGCAAGCGGGGCCAAGCAGTTCTTC. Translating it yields CASRASGAKQFF. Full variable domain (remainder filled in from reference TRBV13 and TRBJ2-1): AAGVIQSPRHLIKEKRETATLKCYPIPRHDTVYWYQQGPGQDPQFLISFYEKMQSDKGSIPDRFSAQQFSDYHSELNMSSLELGDSALYFCASRASGAKQFFGPGTRLTVL.

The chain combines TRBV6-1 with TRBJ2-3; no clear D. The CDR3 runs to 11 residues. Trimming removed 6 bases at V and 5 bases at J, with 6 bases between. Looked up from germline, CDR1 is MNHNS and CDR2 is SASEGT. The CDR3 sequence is CASSLVDTQYF. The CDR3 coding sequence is TGTGCCAGCAGCTTAGTAGATACGCAGTATTTT.

CDR3 sequence: CASRTRYSGANVLTF. In DNA form, the CDR3 reads TGTGCCAGCAGGACCCGGTACTCTGGGGCCAACGTCCTGACTTTC. The rearrangement links TRBV6-5 to TRBJ2-6; no definite D call. Germline assignment: CDR1 MNHEY and CDR2 SVGAGI. The CDR3 has 15 residues. The V end was cut by 6 bases, the J end by 0 bases, with 9 bases between.

CDR3 coding DNA: TGTGCCTGGAGTTCCCGGAATGAGCAGTTCTTC. Translation gives CAWSSRNEQFF. The gene calls are TRBV30 and TRBJ2-1, with D uncertain. CDR1 and CDR2 from the germline V gene are GTSNPN and SVGIG (reference sequence). The CDR3 has 11 amino acids. The germline V and J ends were trimmed by 2 bases and 7 bases, with 6 bases remaining between them.

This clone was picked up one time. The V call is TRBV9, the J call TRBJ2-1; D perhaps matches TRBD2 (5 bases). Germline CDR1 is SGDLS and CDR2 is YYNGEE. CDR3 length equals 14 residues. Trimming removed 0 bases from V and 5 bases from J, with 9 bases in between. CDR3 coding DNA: TGTGCCAGCAGCGTAGGACTAACGAACAATGAGCAGTTCTTC. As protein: CASSVGLTNNEQFF.

CDR3 nucleotide sequence: TGTGCCAGCAGCTTAGGAGAGACCCAGTACTTC. Translating gives CASSLGETQYF. This chain uses TRBV11-2 with TRBJ2-5; D uncertain. The CDR3 loop spans 11 amino acids. Trimming cost V 1 base and J 4 bases, with 1 base left between them. Per the germline V gene, CDR1 is SGHAT and CDR2 is FQNNGV.

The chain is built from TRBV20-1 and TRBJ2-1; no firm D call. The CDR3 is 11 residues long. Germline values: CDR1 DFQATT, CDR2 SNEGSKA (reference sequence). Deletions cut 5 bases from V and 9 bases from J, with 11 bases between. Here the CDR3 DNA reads TGCAGTGCTCACCTTGTGGGTGAGCAGTTCTTC. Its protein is CSAHLVGEQFF.

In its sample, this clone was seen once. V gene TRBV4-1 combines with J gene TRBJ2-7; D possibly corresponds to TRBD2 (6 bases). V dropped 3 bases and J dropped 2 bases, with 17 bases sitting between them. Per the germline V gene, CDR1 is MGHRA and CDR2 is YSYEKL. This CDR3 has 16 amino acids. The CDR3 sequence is CASSQSTGRGTYEQYF. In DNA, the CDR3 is TGCGCCAGCAGCCAGAGCACGGGACGGGGGACCTACGAGCAGTACTTC.

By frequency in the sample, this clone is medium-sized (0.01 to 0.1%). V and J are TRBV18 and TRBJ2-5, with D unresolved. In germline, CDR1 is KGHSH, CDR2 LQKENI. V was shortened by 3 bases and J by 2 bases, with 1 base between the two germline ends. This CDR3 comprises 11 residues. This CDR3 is CASSPQETQYF. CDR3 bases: TGTGCCAGCTCACCTCAAGAGACCCAGTACTTC. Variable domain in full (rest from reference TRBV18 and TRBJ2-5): NAGVMQNPRHLVRRRGQEARLRCSPMKGHSHVYWYRQLPEEGLKFMVYLQKENIIDESGMPKERFSAEFPKEGPSILRIQQVVRGDSAAYFCASSPQETQYFGPGTRLLVL.

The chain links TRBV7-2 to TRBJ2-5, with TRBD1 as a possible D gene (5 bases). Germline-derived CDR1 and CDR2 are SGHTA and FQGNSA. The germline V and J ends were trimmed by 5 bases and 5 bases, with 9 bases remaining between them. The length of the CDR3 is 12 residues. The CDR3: CASSAPGETQYF. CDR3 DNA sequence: TGTGCCAGCAGCGCCCCAGGGGAGACCCAGTACTTC.

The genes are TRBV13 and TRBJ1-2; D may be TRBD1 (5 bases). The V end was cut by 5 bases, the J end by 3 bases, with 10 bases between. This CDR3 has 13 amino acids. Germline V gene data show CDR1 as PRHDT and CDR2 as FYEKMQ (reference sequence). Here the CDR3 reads CASSPPGDYGYTF. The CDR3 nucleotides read TGTGCCAGCAGCCCCCCGGGGGACTATGGCTACACCTTC. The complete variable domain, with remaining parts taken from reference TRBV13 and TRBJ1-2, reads AAGVIQSPRHLIKEKRETATLKCYPIPRHDTVYWYQQGPGQDPQFLISFYEKMQSDKGSIPDRFSAQQFSDYHSELNMSSLELGDSALYFCASSPPGDYGYTFGSGTRLTVV.

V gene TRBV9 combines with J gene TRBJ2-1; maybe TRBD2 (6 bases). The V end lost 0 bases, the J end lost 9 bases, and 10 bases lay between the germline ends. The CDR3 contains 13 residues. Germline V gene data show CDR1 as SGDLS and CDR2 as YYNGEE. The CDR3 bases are TGTGCCAGCAGCGTAGCGGAGGGGATTGAGCAGTTCTTC. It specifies CASSVAEGIEQFF.